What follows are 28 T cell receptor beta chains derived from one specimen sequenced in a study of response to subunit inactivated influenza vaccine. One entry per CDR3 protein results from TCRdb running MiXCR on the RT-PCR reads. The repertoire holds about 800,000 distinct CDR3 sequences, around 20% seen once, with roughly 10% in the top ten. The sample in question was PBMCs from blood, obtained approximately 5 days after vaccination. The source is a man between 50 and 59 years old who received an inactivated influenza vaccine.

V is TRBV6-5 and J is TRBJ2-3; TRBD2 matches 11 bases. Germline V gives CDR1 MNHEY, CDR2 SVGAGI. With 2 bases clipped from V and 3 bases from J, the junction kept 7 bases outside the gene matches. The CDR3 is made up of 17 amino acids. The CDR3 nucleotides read TGTGCCAGCAGTTACGGGGTAGCGGGAGGGCCGACAGATACGCAGTATTTT. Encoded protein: CASSYGVAGGPTDTQYF.

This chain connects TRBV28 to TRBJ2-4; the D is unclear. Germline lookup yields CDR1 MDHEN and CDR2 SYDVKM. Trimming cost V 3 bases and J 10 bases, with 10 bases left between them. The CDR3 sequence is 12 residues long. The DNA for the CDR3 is TGTGCCAGCAGTTTTCCCCTGAGTATTCAGTACTTC. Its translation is CASSFPLSIQYF. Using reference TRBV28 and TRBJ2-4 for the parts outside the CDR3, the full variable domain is DVKVTQSSRYLVKRTGEKVFLECVQDMDHENMFWYRQDPGLGLRLIYFSYDVKMKEKGDIPEGYSVSREKKERFSLILESASTNQTSMYLCASSFPLSIQYFGAGTRLSVL.

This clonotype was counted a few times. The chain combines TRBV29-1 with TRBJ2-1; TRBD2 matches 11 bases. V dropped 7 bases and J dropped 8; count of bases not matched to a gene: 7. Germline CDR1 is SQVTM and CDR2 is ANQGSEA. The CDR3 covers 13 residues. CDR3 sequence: CSASSGRYDEQFF. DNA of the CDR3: TGCAGCGCCTCTAGCGGGAGGTATGATGAGCAGTTCTTC.

The CDR3 spells CASSAWVMGRAEAFF. CDR3 DNA: TGTGCCAGCAGCGCTTGGGTAATGGGTAGGGCTGAAGCTTTCTTT. The chain couples TRBV5-6 to TRBJ1-1; unclear D gene. V lost 4 bases and J 6 bases, leaving 19 bases between the germline ends. This CDR3 comprises 15 residues. Germline V gene data show CDR1 as SGHDT and CDR2 as YYEEEE.

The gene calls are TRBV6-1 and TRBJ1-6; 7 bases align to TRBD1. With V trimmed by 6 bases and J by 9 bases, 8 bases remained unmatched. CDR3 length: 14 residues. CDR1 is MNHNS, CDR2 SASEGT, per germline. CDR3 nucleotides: TGTGCCAGCAGGACAGGGACAGAAGTTTCACCCCTCCACTTT. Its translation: CASRTGTEVSPLHF.

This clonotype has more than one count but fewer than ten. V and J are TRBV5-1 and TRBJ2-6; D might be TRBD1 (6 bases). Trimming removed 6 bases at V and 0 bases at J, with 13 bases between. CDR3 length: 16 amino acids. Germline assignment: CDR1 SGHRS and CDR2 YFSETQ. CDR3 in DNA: TGCGCCAGCATGTTCCAGGGGAGCTCTGGGGCCAACGTCCTGACTTTC. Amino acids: CASMFQGSSGANVLTF.

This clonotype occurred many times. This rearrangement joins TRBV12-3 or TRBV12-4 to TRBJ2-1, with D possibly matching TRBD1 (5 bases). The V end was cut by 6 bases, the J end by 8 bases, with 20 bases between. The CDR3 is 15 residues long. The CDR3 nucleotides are TGTGCCAGCAGCCCCGGCGGAGCCCAGGGCGATGAGCAGTTCTTC. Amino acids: CASSPGGAQGDEQFF.

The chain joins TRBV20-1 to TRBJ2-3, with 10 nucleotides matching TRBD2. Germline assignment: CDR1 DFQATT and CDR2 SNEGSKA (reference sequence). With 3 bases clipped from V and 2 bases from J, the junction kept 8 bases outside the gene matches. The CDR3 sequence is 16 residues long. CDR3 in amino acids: CSARGILAGFTDTQYF. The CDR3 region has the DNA TGCAGTGCTAGGGGGATACTAGCGGGATTCACAGATACGCAGTATTTT.

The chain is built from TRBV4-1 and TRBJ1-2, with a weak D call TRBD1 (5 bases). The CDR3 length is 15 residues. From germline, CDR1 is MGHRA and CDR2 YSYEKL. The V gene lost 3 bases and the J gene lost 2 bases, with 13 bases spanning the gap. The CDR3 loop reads CASSHTDRRNYGYTF. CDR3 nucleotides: TGCGCCAGCAGCCATACTGACAGAAGGAACTATGGCTACACCTTC.

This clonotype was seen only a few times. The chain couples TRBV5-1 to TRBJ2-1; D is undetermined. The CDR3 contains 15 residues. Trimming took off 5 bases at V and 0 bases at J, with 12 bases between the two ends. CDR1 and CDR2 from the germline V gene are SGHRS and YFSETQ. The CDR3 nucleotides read TGCGCCAGCAGTTGGCGTTCCAGCTCCTACAATGAGCAGTTCTTC. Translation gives CASSWRSSSYNEQFF.

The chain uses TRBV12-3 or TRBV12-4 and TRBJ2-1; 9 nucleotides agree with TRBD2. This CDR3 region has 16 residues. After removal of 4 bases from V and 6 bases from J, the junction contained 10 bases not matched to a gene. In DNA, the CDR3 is TGTGCCAGCAGTTCCTCGGGACTAGCCTCGCTCAATGAGCAGTTCTTC. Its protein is CASSSSGLASLNEQFF.

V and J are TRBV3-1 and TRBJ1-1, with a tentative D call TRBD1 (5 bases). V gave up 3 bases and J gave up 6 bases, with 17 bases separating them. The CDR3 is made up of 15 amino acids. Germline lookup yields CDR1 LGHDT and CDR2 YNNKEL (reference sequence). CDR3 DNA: TGTGCCAGCAGCCACCTTGGGGCAGGGAGGTCTGAAGCTTTCTTT. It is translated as CASSHLGAGRSEAFF. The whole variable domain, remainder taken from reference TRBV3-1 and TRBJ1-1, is DTAVSQTPKYLVTQMGNDKSIKCEQNLGHDTMYWYKQDSKKFLKIMFSYNNKELIINETVPNRFSPKSPDKAHLNLHINSLELGDSAVYFCASSHLGAGRSEAFFGQGTRLTVV.

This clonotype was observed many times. The CDR3 region has the DNA TGCAGCGTACAGGGGGTTGGCGAGCAGTACTTC. Protein sequence: CSVQGVGEQYF. The rearrangement links TRBV29-1 to TRBJ2-7, with 8 bases identical to TRBD1. J was trimmed by 6 bases and V by 6 bases; bases with no gene match: 4. The CDR3 is made up of 11 amino acids. Germline lookup yields CDR1 SQVTM and CDR2 ANQGSEA.

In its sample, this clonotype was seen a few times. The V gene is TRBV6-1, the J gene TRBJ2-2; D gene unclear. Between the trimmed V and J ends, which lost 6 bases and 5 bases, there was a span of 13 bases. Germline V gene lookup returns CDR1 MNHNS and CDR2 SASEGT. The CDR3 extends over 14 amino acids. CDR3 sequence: CASRPDVGTGELFF. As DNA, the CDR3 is TGTGCCAGCAGACCGGACGTCGGTACCGGGGAGCTGTTTTTT.

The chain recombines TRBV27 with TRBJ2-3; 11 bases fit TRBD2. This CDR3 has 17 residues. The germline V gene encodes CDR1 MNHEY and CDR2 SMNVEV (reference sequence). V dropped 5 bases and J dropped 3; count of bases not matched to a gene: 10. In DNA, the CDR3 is TGTGCCAGCAGTCCGCCAGAGAGACTAGCGGGGACAGATACGCAGTATTTT. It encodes CASSPPERLAGTDTQYF.

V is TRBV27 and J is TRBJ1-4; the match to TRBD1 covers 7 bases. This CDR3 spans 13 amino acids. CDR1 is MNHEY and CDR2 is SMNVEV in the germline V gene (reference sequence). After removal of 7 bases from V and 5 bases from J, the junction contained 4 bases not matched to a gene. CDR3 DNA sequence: TGTGCCAGCAAACAACAGGGGAATGAAAAACTGTTTTTT. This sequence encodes CASKQQGNEKLFF.

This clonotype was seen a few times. CDR3 protein: CASRTDGGVGQFF. In nucleotides, the CDR3 is TGTGCCAGCAGAACGGACGGCGGGGTCGGGCAGTTCTTC. The rearrangement joins TRBV11-2 to TRBJ2-1, with a possible D match to TRBD2 (6 bases). There are 13 residues in the CDR3. Germline CDR1 SGHAT, CDR2 FQNNGV. Trimming removed 6 bases at V and 12 bases at J, with 18 bases between.

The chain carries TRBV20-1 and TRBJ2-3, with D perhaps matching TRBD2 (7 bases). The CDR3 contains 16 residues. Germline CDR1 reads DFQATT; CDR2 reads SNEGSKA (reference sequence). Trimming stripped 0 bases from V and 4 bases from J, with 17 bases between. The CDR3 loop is CSARDLVGGPPDTQYF. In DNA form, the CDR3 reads TGCAGTGCTAGAGATCTTGTCGGGGGGCCTCCAGATACGCAGTATTTT.

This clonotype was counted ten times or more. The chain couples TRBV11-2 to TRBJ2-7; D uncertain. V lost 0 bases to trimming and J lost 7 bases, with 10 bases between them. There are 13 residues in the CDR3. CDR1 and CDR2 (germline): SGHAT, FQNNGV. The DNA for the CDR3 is TGTGCCAGCAGCTTAGATCTAAGTCGGGAGCAGTACTTC. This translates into CASSLDLSREQYF. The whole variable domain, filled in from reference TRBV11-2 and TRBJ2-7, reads EAGVAQSPRYKIIEKRQSVAFWCNPISGHATLYWYQQILGQGPKLLIQFQNNGVVDDSQLPKDRFSAERLKGVDSTLKIQPAKLEDSAVYLCASSLDLSREQYFGPGTRLTVT.

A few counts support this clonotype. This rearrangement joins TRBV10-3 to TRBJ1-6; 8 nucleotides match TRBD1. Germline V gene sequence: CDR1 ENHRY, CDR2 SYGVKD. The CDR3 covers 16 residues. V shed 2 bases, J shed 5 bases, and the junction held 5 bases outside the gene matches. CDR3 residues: CAISETETGDNSPLHF. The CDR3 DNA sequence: TGTGCCATCAGTGAGACGGAGACAGGGGATAATTCACCCCTCCACTTT.

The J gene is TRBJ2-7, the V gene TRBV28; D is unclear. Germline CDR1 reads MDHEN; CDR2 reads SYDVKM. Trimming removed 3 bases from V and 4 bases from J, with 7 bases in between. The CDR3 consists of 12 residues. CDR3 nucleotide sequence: TGTGCCAGCAGTTTTTTGTATTACGAGCAGTACTTC. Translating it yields CASSFLYYEQYF.

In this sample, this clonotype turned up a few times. This CDR3 reads CASSEGLAGVDEQFF. The DNA for the CDR3 is TGTGCCAGCAGTGAGGGTCTAGCGGGAGTTGATGAGCAGTTCTTC. The chain is built from TRBV6-4 and TRBJ2-1; 10 bases are shared with TRBD2. The CDR3 is made up of 15 amino acids. CDR1 and CDR2 from the germline V gene are MRHNA and SNTAGT. The ends lost 3 bases at V and 8 bases at J; junction bases unmatched: 7.

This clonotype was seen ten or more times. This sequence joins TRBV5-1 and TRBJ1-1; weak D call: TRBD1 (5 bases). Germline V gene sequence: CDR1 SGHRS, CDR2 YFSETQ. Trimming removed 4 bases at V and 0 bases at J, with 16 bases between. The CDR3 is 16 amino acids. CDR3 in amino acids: CASSREGGAMNTEAFF. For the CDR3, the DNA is TGCGCCAGCAGCCGAGAAGGTGGGGCAATGAACACTGAAGCTTTCTTT.

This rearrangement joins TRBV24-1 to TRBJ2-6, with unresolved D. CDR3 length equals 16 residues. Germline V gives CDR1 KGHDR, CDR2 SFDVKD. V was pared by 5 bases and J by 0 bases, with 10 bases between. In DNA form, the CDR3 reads TGTGCCACCAGTGGTAAGAGCTACTCTGGGGCCAACGTCCTGACTTTC. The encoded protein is CATSGKSYSGANVLTF.

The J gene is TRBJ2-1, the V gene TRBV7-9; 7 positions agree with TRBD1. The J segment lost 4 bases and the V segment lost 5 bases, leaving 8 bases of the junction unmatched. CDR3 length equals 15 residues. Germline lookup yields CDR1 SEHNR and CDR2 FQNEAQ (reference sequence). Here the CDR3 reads CASSHTGTVYNEQFF. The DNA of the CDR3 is TGTGCCAGCAGCCACACCGGGACAGTATACAATGAGCAGTTCTTC.

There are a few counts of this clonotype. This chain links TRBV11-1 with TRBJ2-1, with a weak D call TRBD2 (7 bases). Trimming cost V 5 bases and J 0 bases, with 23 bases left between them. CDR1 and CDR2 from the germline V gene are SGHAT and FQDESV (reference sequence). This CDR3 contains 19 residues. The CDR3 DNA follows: TGTGCCAGCAGCGATCCGGGGGGCTGGGGCGGACGCTCCTACAATGAGCAGTTCTTC. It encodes CASSDPGGWGGRSYNEQFF. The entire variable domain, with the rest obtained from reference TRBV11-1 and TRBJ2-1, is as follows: EAEVAQSPRYKITEKSQAVAFWCDPISGHATLYWYRQILGQGPELLVQFQDESVVDDSQLPKDRFSAERLKGVDSTLKIQPAELGDSAMYLCASSDPGGWGGRSYNEQFFGPGTRLTVL.

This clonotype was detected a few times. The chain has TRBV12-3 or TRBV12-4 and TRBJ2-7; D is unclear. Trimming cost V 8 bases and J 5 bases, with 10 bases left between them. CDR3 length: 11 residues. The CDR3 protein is CASGQANEQYF. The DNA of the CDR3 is TGTGCCAGCGGGCAGGCAAACGAGCAGTACTTC.

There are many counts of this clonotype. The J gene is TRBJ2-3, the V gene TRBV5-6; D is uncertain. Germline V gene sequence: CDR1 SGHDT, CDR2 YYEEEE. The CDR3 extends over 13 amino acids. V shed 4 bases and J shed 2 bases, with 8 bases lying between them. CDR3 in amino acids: CASSTWNTDTQYF. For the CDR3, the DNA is TGTGCCAGCAGCACCTGGAACACAGATACGCAGTATTTT. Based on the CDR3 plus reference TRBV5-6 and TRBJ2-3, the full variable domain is DAGVTQSPTHLIKTRGQQVTLRCSPKSGHDTVSWYQQALGQGPQFIFQYYEEEERQRGNFPDRFSGHQFPNYSSELNVNALLLGDSALYLCASSTWNTDTQYFGPGTRLTVL.